These T cell receptor beta chains were read from a single sample in a study of T-cell reconstitution after alpha-beta-depleted transplantation in children. From the PCR reads, TCRdb called clonotypes with MiXCR, one entry per CDR3 protein. The repertoire holds about 980,000 distinct CDR3 sequences, with roughly 31% as singletons. The specimen comprised PBMCs, mostly from graft donor cells, sampled 360 days after TCRalphabeta/CD19-depleted stem cell transplant. The source of these receptors is a boy under two years old who had a stem cell transplant for SCID, so the T cells may come from the graft donor. Each CDR3 is given with its conserved first and last residue. The D gene is left open where the match is weak. Size is omitted from some rows. Given values are once, few, many or a class for expanded clones.

TRBV12-3/TRBV12-4	few	TRBD1	TRBJ2-5	CASRPGTVPQETQYF	TGTGCCAGCAGACCAGGGACAGTACCTCAAGAGACCCAGTACTTC
TRBV12-3/TRBV12-4	many	NA	TRBJ1-2	CASSPSGGPSRGYTF	TGTGCCAGCAGTCCGTCTGGGGGGCCCTCCCGAGGCTACACCTTC
TRBV4-1	few	NA	TRBJ1-2	CASSYRVWYGYTF	TGCGCCAGCAGCTACAGGGTATGGTATGGCTACACCTTC
TRBV20-1	few	TRBD1	TRBJ1-4	CSALPRPTGGVLEKLFF	TGCAGTGCTCTCCCTAGGCCGACAGGGGGCGTTCTTGAAAAACTGTTTTTT
TRBV3-1	NA	NA	TRBJ2-5	CASSQTQGLLKTQYF	TGTGCCAGCAGCCAAACCCAGGGGTTATTAAAGACCCAGTACTTC
TRBV5-1	NA	NA	TRBJ2-7	CASSTRGGGSYEQYF	TGCGCCAGCAGTACGCGGGGCGGAGGCTCCTACGAGCAGTACTTC
TRBV10-3	NA	TRBD2	TRBJ2-3	CAIGRGGTDTQYF	TGTGCCATCGGGCGGGGGGGCACAGATACGCAGTATTTT
TRBV25-1	few	NA	TRBJ2-5	CASSEWGGSETQYF	TGTGCCAGCAGTGAGTGGGGGGGCTCAGAGACCCAGTACTTC
TRBV5-6	few	NA	TRBJ2-1	CASSPKPRGYNEQFF	TGTGCCAGCAGCCCCAAGCCTAGGGGGTACAATGAGCAGTTCTTC
TRBV6-5	NA	NA	TRBJ2-2	CASSYDRTTGELFF	TGTGCCAGCAGTTACGACAGGACCACCGGGGAGCTGTTTTTT
TRBV2	NA	NA	TRBJ1-2	CASSEGRVWYGYTF	TGTGCCAGCAGTGAAGGAAGGGTATGGTATGGCTACACCTTC
TRBV10-3	NA	TRBD1	TRBJ2-3	CAIRGTASTDTQYF	TGTGCCATCAGGGGGACAGCTAGCACAGATACGCAGTATTTT
TRBV5-1	NA	NA	TRBJ1-1	CASSPRQENTEAFF	TGCGCCAGCAGCCCAAGACAGGAGAACACTGAAGCTTTCTTT
TRBV12-3/TRBV12-4	few	NA	TRBJ2-5	CAHESDSRETQYF	TGTGCCCACGAGTCGGATTCGAGGGAGACCCAGTACTTC
TRBV5-1	once	NA	TRBJ2-2	CASSFSLVPRRDTGELFF	TGCGCCAGCAGCTTCTCCTTAGTTCCCAGGCGCGACACCGGGGAGCTGTTTTTT
TRBV11-2	NA	TRBD2	TRBJ2-1	CASSRPGLADYNEQFF	TGTGCCAGCAGCCGCCCGGGACTAGCTGACTACAATGAGCAGTTCTTC
TRBV12-3/TRBV12-4	few	TRBD1	TRBJ2-7	CASSFDRGFYEQYF	TGTGCCAGCAGTTTCGACAGGGGATTCTACGAGCAGTACTTC
TRBV7-9	NA	NA	TRBJ2-5	CASSFQEETQYF	TGTGCCAGCAGCTTCCAAGAAGAGACCCAGTACTTC
TRBV5-1	NA	TRBD2	TRBJ2-3	CATQFGGGTDTQYF	TGCGCCACGCAATTCGGCGGGGGAACAGATACGCAGTATTTT
TRBV28	few	NA	TRBJ1-5	CASSFEDSNQPQHF	TGTGCCAGCAGTTTCGAGGATAGCAATCAGCCCCAGCATTTT
TRBV20-1	few	TRBD1	TRBJ2-7	CSAEGTASYEQYF	TGCAGTGCCGAGGGGACAGCCTCCTACGAGCAGTACTTC
TRBV21-1	NA	NA	TRBJ1-2	CASSKGGRDRANYGYTF	TGTGCCAGCAGCAAAGGAGGCCGGGACAGAGCTAACTATGGCTACACCTTC
TRBV7-8	few	NA	TRBJ2-3	CASSRRGADTQYF	TGTGCCAGCAGTCGACGAGGGGCAGATACGCAGTATTTT
TRBV25-1	NA	TRBD1	TRBJ2-7	CASSSDRPAYEQYF	TGTGCCAGCAGCTCGGACAGGCCCGCCTACGAGCAGTACTTC
TRBV5-1	NA	TRBD2	TRBJ2-1	CASSAGLDLNEQFF	TGCGCCAGCAGCGCGGGACTAGATCTCAATGAGCAGTTCTTC
TRBV20-1	NA	TRBD2	TRBJ2-7	CSANTGLAYEQYF	TGCAGTGCTAACACCGGACTAGCCTACGAGCAGTACTTC
TRBV6-1	once	NA	TRBJ2-3	CASRVGSTSTDTQYF	TGTGCCAGCAGGGTCGGAAGTACTAGCACAGATACGCAGTATTTT
TRBV2	few	NA	TRBJ2-1	CASSEGGTYNEQFF	TGTGCCAGCAGTGAGGGGGGTACATACAATGAGCAGTTCTTC
TRBV12-3/TRBV12-4	few	NA	TRBJ1-2	CASSVAGASYGYTF	TGTGCCAGCAGCGTAGCGGGGGCCAGCTATGGCTACACCTTC
TRBV15	NA	TRBD1	TRBJ1-1	CATSRSDRDTEAFF	TGTGCCACCAGCAGAAGTGACAGGGACACTGAAGCTTTCTTT
TRBV28	NA	NA	TRBJ1-5	CASSLAGGALSNQPQHF	TGTGCCAGCAGTTTAGCCGGGGGCGCCTTGAGCAATCAGCCCCAGCATTTT
TRBV12-3/TRBV12-4	NA	NA	TRBJ2-1	CASSYTGKAVGHEQFF	TGTGCCAGCAGCTATACAGGTAAAGCAGTGGGCCATGAGCAGTTCTTC
TRBV29-1	NA	TRBD1	TRBJ2-7	CSVGYRGIKDEQYF	TGCAGCGTTGGTTACAGGGGGATCAAGGACGAGCAGTACTTC
TRBV6-1	few	TRBD1	TRBJ2-7	CASSHTGTVFPSEQYF	TGTGCCAGCAGTCATACCGGGACAGTGTTCCCCTCCGAGCAGTACTTC
TRBV6-2/TRBV6-3	NA	NA	TRBJ2-7	CASSYLDPPTAEIYEQYF	TGTGCCAGCAGTTATCTCGATCCACCGACAGCTGAAATCTACGAGCAGTACTTC
TRBV5-1	NA	TRBD2	TRBJ2-5	CASSSSGGEFKTQYF	TGCGCCAGCAGCTCGAGCGGGGGGGAGTTTAAGACCCAGTACTTC
TRBV12-3/TRBV12-4	few	NA	TRBJ2-3	CASSLRPRQPLMQYF	TGTGCCAGCAGTTTACGGCCTCGCCAGCCCCTTATGCAGTATTTT
TRBV6-2/TRBV6-3	few	NA	TRBJ2-7	CASSPDLAYEQYF	TGTGCCAGCAGCCCGGACCTCGCCTACGAGCAGTACTTC
TRBV5-1	few	TRBD2	TRBJ2-1	CASSPLGGFSYNEQFF	TGCGCCAGCAGCCCTTTGGGGGGGTTCTCCTACAATGAGCAGTTCTTC
TRBV5-1	few	NA	TRBJ2-1	CASHPLGLTTEQFF	TGCGCCAGCCATCCCTTGGGTCTTACAACTGAGCAGTTCTTC
TRBV6-5	NA	NA	TRBJ1-4	CASRTTGRTTNEKLFF	TGTGCCAGCAGAACCACGGGACGGACAACTAATGAAAAACTGTTTTTT
TRBV4-2	NA	NA	TRBJ2-5	CASSQEAGEETQYF	TGTGCCAGCAGCCAAGAAGCAGGGGAAGAGACCCAGTACTTC